This T cell receptor beta chain came from a study of OX40 agonist ivuxolimab in advanced cancers. Overall study: The patients' treatment was ivuxolimab, an agonistic anti-OX40 (CD134) antibody. Patients got intravenous ivuxolimab at 0.01 to 10 mg/kg every 2 weeks.

Study-level results: Expanded clones tended on average to be more numerous among CD8+ T cells than CD4+.

Trimming removed 0 bases from V and 5 bases from J, with 6 bases in between. This CDR3 has 13 amino acids. The V gene's germline CDR1 is SGHTA and CDR2 FQGNSA. Repertoires were generated with immunoSEQ multiplex PCR, while TCRdb's copy carries only in-frame clones and drops some. Here the sample spans more than 85,000 clones, approximately 83% being singletons. Concerning this clone: Its target is unknown.

The gene calls are TRBV7-2 and TRBJ2-3; TRBD2 might be the D (6 bases). The source is an adult with an advanced solid tumor such as melanoma, head and neck, liver or kidney cancer. The material sequenced was CD4+ or CD8+ T cells sorted from blood, taken in a trial of the OX40 agonist ivuxolimab. The CDR3 sequence: CASSLAGGDTQYF. The CDR3 nucleotides read TGTGCCAGCAGCTTAGCGGGGGGAGATACGCAGTATTTT. The full variable domain, with the rest looked up from reference TRBV7-2 and TRBJ2-3, is GAGVSQSPSNKVTEKGKDVELRCDPISGHTALYWYRQSLGQGLEFLIYFQGNSAPDKSGLPSDRFSAERTGGSVSTLTIQRTQQEDSAVYLCASSLAGGDTQYFGPGTRLTVL.